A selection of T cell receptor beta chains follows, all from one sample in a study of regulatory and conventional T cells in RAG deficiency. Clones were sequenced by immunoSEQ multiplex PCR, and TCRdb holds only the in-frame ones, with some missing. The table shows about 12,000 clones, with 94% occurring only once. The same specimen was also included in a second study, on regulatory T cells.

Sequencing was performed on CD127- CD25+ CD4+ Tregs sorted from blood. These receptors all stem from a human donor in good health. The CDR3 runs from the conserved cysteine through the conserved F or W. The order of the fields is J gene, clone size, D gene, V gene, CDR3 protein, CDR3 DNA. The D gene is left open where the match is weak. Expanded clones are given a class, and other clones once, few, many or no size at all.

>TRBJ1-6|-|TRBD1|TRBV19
CASRTGQGGNSPLHF
TGTGCCAGTAGGACGGGACAGGGCGGTAATTCACCCCTCCACTTT
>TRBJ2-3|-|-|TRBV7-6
CASSLALGTDTQYF
TGTGCCAGCAGCTTAGCCCTCGGCACAGATACGCAGTATTTT
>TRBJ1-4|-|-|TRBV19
CASRAPGDEKLFF
TGTGCCAGTAGGGCCCCTGGTGATGAAAAACTGTTTTTT
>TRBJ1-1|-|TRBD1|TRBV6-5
CASSYTGVNTEAFF
TGTGCCAGCAGTTACACAGGGGTGAACACTGAAGCTTTCTTT
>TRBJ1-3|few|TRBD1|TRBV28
CASTLTGGKSGNTIYF
TGTGCCAGCACCCTAACAGGGGGAAAGAGCGGAAACACCATATATTTT
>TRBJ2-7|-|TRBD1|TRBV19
CASRRTGGYEQYF
TGTGCCAGTAGACGGACAGGGGGCTACGAGCAGTACTTC
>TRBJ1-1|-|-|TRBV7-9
CASSLTRSEAFF
TGTGCCAGCAGCCTAACGAGGTCTGAAGCTTTCTTT
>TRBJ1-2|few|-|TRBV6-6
CASRGSQNYGYTF
TGTGCCAGCAGGGGGAGTCAAAACTATGGCTACACCTTC
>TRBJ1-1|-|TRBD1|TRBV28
CASSSPPDRGGTEAFF
TGTGCCAGCAGTTCCCCCCCGGACAGGGGAGGCACTGAAGCTTTCTTT
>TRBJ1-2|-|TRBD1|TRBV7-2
CASSPGPRQGHYGYTF
TGTGCCAGCAGCCCAGGGCCCCGACAGGGTCACTATGGCTACACCTTC
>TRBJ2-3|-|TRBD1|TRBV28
CAISYELGQVTDTQYF
TGTGCCATTAGCTACGAACTGGGACAGGTCACAGATACGCAGTATTTT
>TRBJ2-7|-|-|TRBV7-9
CASSLIFRDEQYF
TGTGCCAGCAGCTTGATCTTCAGGGACGAGCAGTACTTC
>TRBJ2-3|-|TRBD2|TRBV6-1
CASSEVRLTAGTTDTQYF
TGTGCCAGCAGTGAAGTCCGGCTCACAGCGGGGACCACAGATACGCAGTATTTT
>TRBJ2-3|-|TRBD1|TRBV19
CASSIFTGGVDTQYF
TGTGCCAGTAGTATCTTCACAGGGGGCGTAGATACGCAGTATTTT
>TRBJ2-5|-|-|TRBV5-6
CASSTGFGARGTQYF
TGTGCCAGCAGCACTGGGTTCGGGGCCAGGGGGACCCAGTACTTC
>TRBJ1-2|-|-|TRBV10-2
CASSPGARGYTF
TGCGCCAGCAGTCCAGGGGCGCGGGGCTACACCTTC
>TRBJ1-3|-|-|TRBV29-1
CSVLPGNENTIYF
TGCAGCGTCCTTCCGGGGAATGAAAACACCATATATTTT
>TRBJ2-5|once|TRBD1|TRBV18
CASSPTWDRAGETQYF
TGTGCCAGCTCACCAACATGGGACAGGGCGGGAGAGACCCAGTACTTC
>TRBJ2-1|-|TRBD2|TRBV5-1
CASSLGPGLAGYNEQFF
TGCGCCAGCAGCTTGGGGCCGGGACTAGCGGGTTACAATGAGCAGTTCTTC
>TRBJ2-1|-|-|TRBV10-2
CASKRLTGDYNEQFF
TGCGCCAGCAAAAGACTAACCGGGGACTACAATGAGCAGTTCTTC
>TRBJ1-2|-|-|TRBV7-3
CASSHTENYGYTF
TGTGCCAGCAGCCACACAGAGAACTATGGCTACACCTTC
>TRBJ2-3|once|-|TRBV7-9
CASSWQGGRSTDTQYF
TGTGCCAGCAGTTGGCAGGGGGGTCGTAGCACAGATACGCAGTATTTT
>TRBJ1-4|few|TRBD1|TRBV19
CASSLTGALGEKLFF
TGTGCCAGTAGTCTGACAGGGGCCCTTGGGGAAAAACTGTTTTTT
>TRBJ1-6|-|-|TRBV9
CASSVDGQYNSPLHF
TGTGCCAGCAGCGTAGACGGACAGTATAATTCACCCCTCCACTTT
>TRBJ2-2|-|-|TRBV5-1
CASSSLRADTGELFF
TGCGCCAGCAGCTCCCTGCGGGCGGACACCGGGGAGCTGTTTTTT
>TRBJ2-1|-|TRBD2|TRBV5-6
CASSFLAGGVRYNEQFF
TGTGCCAGCAGCTTTCTAGCGGGGGGGGTCCGCTACAATGAGCAGTTCTTC
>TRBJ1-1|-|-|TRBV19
CASSLQGWTEAFF
TGTGCCAGTAGTCTCCAGGGCTGGACTGAAGCTTTCTTT
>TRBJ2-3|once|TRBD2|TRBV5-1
CASSFRLSGGVPDTQYF
TGCGCCAGCAGCTTCCGCCTGAGCGGGGGGGTCCCAGATACGCAGTATTTT
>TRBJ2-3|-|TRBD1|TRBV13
CASSWTGLTDTQYF
TGTGCCAGCAGCTGGACAGGTCTCACAGATACGCAGTATTTT
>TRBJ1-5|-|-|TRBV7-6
CASSLGADNQPQHF
TGTGCCAGCAGCTTAGGGGCAGACAATCAGCCCCAGCATTTT
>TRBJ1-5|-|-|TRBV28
CASSFSPNQPQHF
TGTGCCAGCAGTTTTAGCCCAAATCAGCCCCAGCATTTT
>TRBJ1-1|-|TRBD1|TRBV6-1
CASKTGQGMNTEAFF
TGTGCCAGTAAGACGGGACAGGGGATGAACACTGAAGCTTTCTTT
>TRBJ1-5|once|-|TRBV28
CASSLRLNQPQHF
TGTGCCAGCAGCCTACGACTGAATCAGCCCCAGCATTTT
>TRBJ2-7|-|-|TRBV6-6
CASSYLGTLTYEQYF
TGTGCCAGCAGTTACCTAGGGACACTAACCTACGAGCAGTACTTC
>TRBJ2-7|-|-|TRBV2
CASSGDTYEQYF
TGTGCCAGCAGTGGGGACACCTACGAGCAGTACTTC
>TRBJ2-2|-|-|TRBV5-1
CASSLDVPVAGELFF
TGCGCCAGCAGCTTGGACGTGCCAGTGGCCGGGGAGCTGTTTTTT
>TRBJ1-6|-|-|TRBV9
CASSVATAASYNSPLHF
TGTGCCAGCAGCGTAGCAACAGCAGCTTCATATAATTCACCCCTCCACTTT
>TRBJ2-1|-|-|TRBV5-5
CASSVDLRVTGEQFF
TGTGCCAGCAGCGTCGACTTAAGAGTAACGGGTGAGCAGTTCTTC
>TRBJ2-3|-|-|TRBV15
CATSRDAGDTQYF
TGTGCCACCAGCAGAGACGCGGGAGATACGCAGTATTTT
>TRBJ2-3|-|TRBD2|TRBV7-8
CASSLLAGAATDTQYF
TGTGCCAGCAGCTTACTAGCGGGGGCTGCCACAGATACGCAGTATTTT
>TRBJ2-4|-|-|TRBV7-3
CASSLEGGTVKNAKNIQYF
TGTGCCAGCAGCTTAGAAGGGGGGACAGTCAAGAACGCCAAAAACATTCAGTACTTC
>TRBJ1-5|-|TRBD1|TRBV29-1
CSVLTRSGTGINQPQHF
TGCAGCGTCTTAACACGATCCGGGACAGGTATCAATCAGCCCCAGCATTTT
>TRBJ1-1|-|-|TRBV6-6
CASAQASWAITEAFF
TGTGCCAGCGCCCAAGCCTCGTGGGCTATCACTGAAGCTTTCTTT
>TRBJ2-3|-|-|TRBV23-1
CASSRPGLRTDTQYF
TGCGCCAGCAGCCGGCCGGGGTTGCGCACAGATACGCAGTATTTT